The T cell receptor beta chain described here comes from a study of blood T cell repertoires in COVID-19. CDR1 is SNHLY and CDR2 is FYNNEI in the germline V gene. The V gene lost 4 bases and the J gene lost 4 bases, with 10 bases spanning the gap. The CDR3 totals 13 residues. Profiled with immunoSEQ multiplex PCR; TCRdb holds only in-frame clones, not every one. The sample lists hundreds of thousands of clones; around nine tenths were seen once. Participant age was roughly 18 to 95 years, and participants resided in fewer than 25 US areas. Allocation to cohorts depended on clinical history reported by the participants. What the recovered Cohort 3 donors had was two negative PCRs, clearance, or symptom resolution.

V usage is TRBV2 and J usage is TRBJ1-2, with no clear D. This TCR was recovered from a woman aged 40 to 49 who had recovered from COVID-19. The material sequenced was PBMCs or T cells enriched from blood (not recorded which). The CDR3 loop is CASSAAQFYGYTF. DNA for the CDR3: TGTGCCAGCAGTGCCGCACAGTTCTATGGCTACACCTTC.